Listed below are T cell receptor beta chains from one sample, sequenced in a study of blood T cells in healthy people across ages. TCRdb called the 5' RACE reads again in MiXCR, with one record for every CDR3 protein. The sample contains 1,800,000 or so distinct CDR3 sequences, about two fifths of which appear only once. The material sequenced was blood. The receptors were sampled from a human donor in good health. Each CDR3 is given with its conserved first and last residue. Each record gives: V gene, J gene, clone size, D gene, CDR3 DNA, CDR3 protein. The D gene is left open where the match is weak. Clone sizes are given selectively: once, few, many, or a class where the clone is expanded.

V gene: TRBV5-1; J gene: TRBJ2-7; clone size: -; D gene: -; CDR3 DNA: TGCGCCAGCAGCTTGCCCGGGGCGCGGTACGAGCAGTACTTC; CDR3 protein: CASSLPGARYEQYF
V gene: TRBV20-1; J gene: TRBJ1-1; clone size: -; D gene: -; CDR3 DNA: TGCAGTGCTAGCCACACAGAGTACACTGAAGCTTTCTTT; CDR3 protein: CSASHTEYTEAFF
V gene: TRBV7-6; J gene: TRBJ2-7; clone size: few; D gene: -; CDR3 DNA: TGTGCCCGCAGCTTAGGGGCCCTATCTAGCAACTCCGCCTACGAGCAGTACTTC; CDR3 protein: CARSLGALSSNSAYEQYF
V gene: TRBV10-3; J gene: TRBJ1-4; clone size: -; D gene: -; CDR3 DNA: TGTGCCATCAGTGATCCGGGATCAACTAATGAAAAACTGTTTTTT; CDR3 protein: CAISDPGSTNEKLFF
V gene: TRBV3-1; J gene: TRBJ2-7; clone size: -; D gene: -; CDR3 DNA: TGTGCCAGCAGCCAACTTATAGGACAGAGCGAGCAGTACTTC; CDR3 protein: CASSQLIGQSEQYF
V gene: TRBV20-1; J gene: TRBJ2-1; clone size: -; D gene: TRBD2; CDR3 DNA: TGCAGTGCTAGAGTTAGCGGGGGGTCCAACTCCTACAATGAGCAGTTCTTC; CDR3 protein: CSARVSGGSNSYNEQFF
V gene: TRBV15; J gene: TRBJ2-5; clone size: few; D gene: -; CDR3 DNA: TGTGCCACCAGCAGAGATCTTGTGGGGGGCCACGAGACCCAGTACTTC; CDR3 protein: CATSRDLVGGHETQYF
V gene: TRBV12-3/TRBV12-4; J gene: TRBJ2-6; clone size: many; D gene: -; CDR3 DNA: TGTGCCAGCAGTACCGGGATTGACTCTGGGGCCAACGTCCTGACTTTC; CDR3 protein: CASSTGIDSGANVLTF
V gene: TRBV20-1; J gene: TRBJ2-7; clone size: -; D gene: -; CDR3 DNA: TGCAGTGCTAGTCCAGGGGTTTACGAGCAGTACTTC; CDR3 protein: CSASPGVYEQYF
V gene: TRBV7-3; J gene: TRBJ1-2; clone size: few; D gene: -; CDR3 DNA: TGTGCCAGCAGCTTAACGGGAGGAGGACTCTATGGCTACACCTTC; CDR3 protein: CASSLTGGGLYGYTF
V gene: TRBV20-1; J gene: TRBJ2-7; clone size: -; D gene: TRBD1; CDR3 DNA: TGCAGTGCTAGCCGGGACAGGGGGTTGTACGAGCAGTACTTC; CDR3 protein: CSASRDRGLYEQYF
V gene: TRBV27; J gene: TRBJ2-3; clone size: -; D gene: -; CDR3 DNA: TGTGCCAGCAGGTTTTGGGCTAACACAGATACGCAGTATTTT; CDR3 protein: CASRFWANTDTQYF
V gene: TRBV19; J gene: TRBJ2-1; clone size: -; D gene: TRBD2; CDR3 DNA: TGTGCCAGTAGTACACTAGCGAGTGAGCAGTTCTTC; CDR3 protein: CASSTLASEQFF
V gene: TRBV6-6; J gene: TRBJ2-7; clone size: few; D gene: -; CDR3 DNA: TGTGCCAGCAGTTTTCACAGAGAATACGAGCAGTACTTC; CDR3 protein: CASSFHREYEQYF
V gene: TRBV4-1; J gene: TRBJ1-5; clone size: -; D gene: -; CDR3 DNA: TGCGCCAGCAGCCAAGTTGCCGCGGGCGTCGGAGCGGGTCAGCCCCAGCATTTT; CDR3 protein: CASSQVAAGVGAGQPQHF
V gene: TRBV28; J gene: TRBJ1-2; clone size: -; D gene: -; CDR3 DNA: TGTGCCAGCAGTTCTGGCAGGTGGTACTCCGGCTACACCTTC; CDR3 protein: CASSSGRWYSGYTF
V gene: TRBV7-2; J gene: TRBJ2-6; clone size: -; D gene: TRBD1; CDR3 DNA: TGTGCCAGCAGCTCCCGGACAGGGGATGGGGCCAACGTCCTGACTTTC; CDR3 protein: CASSSRTGDGANVLTF
V gene: TRBV20-1; J gene: TRBJ2-7; clone size: -; D gene: TRBD1; CDR3 DNA: TGCAGTGCTAGGGGCCTAAGGGACAGGGGGCCCTACGAGCAGTACTTC; CDR3 protein: CSARGLRDRGPYEQYF
V gene: TRBV6-2/TRBV6-3; J gene: TRBJ2-7; clone size: -; D gene: TRBD2; CDR3 DNA: TGTGCCAGCAGTCGAGCGGGGGGGATCTACGAGCAGTACTTC; CDR3 protein: CASSRAGGIYEQYF
V gene: TRBV29-1; J gene: TRBJ2-7; clone size: many; D gene: TRBD2; CDR3 DNA: TGCAGCGTTGAACAGGGTAGCGGGGCGTACGAGCAGTACTTC; CDR3 protein: CSVEQGSGAYEQYF
V gene: TRBV15; J gene: TRBJ1-1; clone size: -; D gene: -; CDR3 DNA: TGTGCCACCAGCGCTGAGACAGGAGCTGAAGCTTTCTTT; CDR3 protein: CATSAETGAEAFF
V gene: TRBV7-2; J gene: TRBJ1-4; clone size: few; D gene: -; CDR3 DNA: TGTGCCAGCAGCTTGGATAATGATGAAAAACTGTTTTTT; CDR3 protein: CASSLDNDEKLFF
V gene: TRBV28; J gene: TRBJ2-7; clone size: many; D gene: -; CDR3 DNA: TGTGCCAGCAGAACAGCCAGCTCCTACGAGCAGTACTTC; CDR3 protein: CASRTASSYEQYF
V gene: TRBV7-9; J gene: TRBJ1-2; clone size: -; D gene: TRBD1; CDR3 DNA: TGTGCCAGCAGCTCTCCAGACCCAGGGACAGGGGTTGGCTACACCTTC; CDR3 protein: CASSSPDPGTGVGYTF
V gene: TRBV28; J gene: TRBJ1-5; clone size: once; D gene: -; CDR3 DNA: TGTGCCAGCAGTTTAGGAGACAGGTCAAGTTCCCAGCATTTT; CDR3 protein: CASSLGDRSSSQHF
V gene: TRBV7-2; J gene: TRBJ2-3; clone size: -; D gene: -; CDR3 DNA: TGTGCCAGCAGCTTCCCATTCACAGATACGCAGTATTTT; CDR3 protein: CASSFPFTDTQYF
V gene: TRBV29-1; J gene: TRBJ2-3; clone size: -; D gene: -; CDR3 DNA: TGCAGCGTTGTGGGGGCCGTCACAGATACGCAGTATTTT; CDR3 protein: CSVVGAVTDTQYF
V gene: TRBV5-4; J gene: TRBJ1-1; clone size: many; D gene: -; CDR3 DNA: TGTGCCAGCAGCTTGGACAGCATGAACACTGAAGCTTTCTTT; CDR3 protein: CASSLDSMNTEAFF
V gene: TRBV9; J gene: TRBJ2-5; clone size: -; D gene: TRBD2; CDR3 DNA: TGTGCCAGCAGCGCGCTAGGGACTAGCGAAGAGACCCAGTACTTC; CDR3 protein: CASSALGTSEETQYF
V gene: TRBV4-1; J gene: TRBJ1-1; clone size: -; D gene: -; CDR3 DNA: TGCGCCAGCAGCCAAGCTACTCTGAACAGGGATGTGAACACTGAAGCTTTCTTT; CDR3 protein: CASSQATLNRDVNTEAFF
V gene: TRBV18; J gene: TRBJ2-5; clone size: many; D gene: -; CDR3 DNA: TGTGCCAGCTCACCTCAACACCCGCAAGAGACCCAGTACTTC; CDR3 protein: CASSPQHPQETQYF
V gene: TRBV20-1; J gene: TRBJ2-3; clone size: -; D gene: TRBD2; CDR3 DNA: TGCAGTGCTAGAGATCAAAGCGGGGGGGCCGGCGATACGCAGTATTTT; CDR3 protein: CSARDQSGGAGDTQYF
V gene: TRBV9; J gene: TRBJ2-6; clone size: few; D gene: TRBD1; CDR3 DNA: TGTGCCAGCAGCAGAGGGGGCGCGGAGGGGGCCAACGTCCTGACTTTC; CDR3 protein: CASSRGGAEGANVLTF
V gene: TRBV7-2; J gene: TRBJ2-3; clone size: many; D gene: -; CDR3 DNA: TGTGCCAGCAGCTTAAGCGGGCCCTCCACAGATACGCAGTATTTT; CDR3 protein: CASSLSGPSTDTQYF
V gene: TRBV6-2/TRBV6-3; J gene: TRBJ2-1; clone size: few; D gene: TRBD2; CDR3 DNA: TGTGCCAGCAGTTACTCTGGCGGGGGGGCAATTCGATACTACAATGAGCAGTTCTTC; CDR3 protein: CASSYSGGGAIRYYNEQFF
V gene: TRBV2; J gene: TRBJ2-7; clone size: -; D gene: -; CDR3 DNA: TGTGCCAGCAGTCTTTCCTACCCTGACGAGCAGTACTTC; CDR3 protein: CASSLSYPDEQYF
V gene: TRBV27; J gene: TRBJ1-6; clone size: few; D gene: -; CDR3 DNA: TGTGCCAGCAGTTTAGCAGGGCCGGAGTCACCCCTCCACTTT; CDR3 protein: CASSLAGPESPLHF
V gene: TRBV20-1; J gene: TRBJ2-4; clone size: -; D gene: -; CDR3 DNA: TGCAGTCCTCGACTAGTTTTCCCCTACAATGAGCAGTACTTC; CDR3 protein: CSPRLVFPYNEQYF
V gene: TRBV12-3/TRBV12-4; J gene: TRBJ2-2; clone size: -; D gene: -; CDR3 DNA: TGTGCCAGCAGTGGGGGCGCCGCGAACACCGGGGAGCTGTTTTTT; CDR3 protein: CASSGGAANTGELFF
V gene: TRBV9; J gene: TRBJ1-5; clone size: -; D gene: -; CDR3 DNA: TGTGCCAGCAGCGTAGATCCTCATCAGCCCCAGCATTTT; CDR3 protein: CASSVDPHQPQHF
V gene: TRBV7-9; J gene: TRBJ2-5; clone size: -; D gene: -; CDR3 DNA: TGTGCCAGCAGCTTACCATCTTGGTACCAAGAGACCCAGTACTTC; CDR3 protein: CASSLPSWYQETQYF
V gene: TRBV29-1; J gene: TRBJ2-3; clone size: few; D gene: TRBD2; CDR3 DNA: TGCAGCGCGACTAGCGGGGGGTCAGATACGCAGTATTTT; CDR3 protein: CSATSGGSDTQYF
V gene: TRBV7-9; J gene: TRBJ2-1; clone size: -; D gene: TRBD2; CDR3 DNA: TGTGCCAGCAGCTTAAGGAGCGGGAACCTTTACAATGAGCAGTTCTTC; CDR3 protein: CASSLRSGNLYNEQFF
V gene: TRBV6-5; J gene: TRBJ1-4; clone size: -; D gene: -; CDR3 DNA: TGTGCCAGCAGTTATCGGGGTTATAATGAAAAACTGTTTTTT; CDR3 protein: CASSYRGYNEKLFF
V gene: TRBV20-1; J gene: TRBJ2-3; clone size: few; D gene: TRBD2; CDR3 DNA: TGCAGTGCCCGAGCCCCTGGGATAGCGGGGGGCGCAGATACGCAGTATTTT; CDR3 protein: CSARAPGIAGGADTQYF
V gene: TRBV7-2; J gene: TRBJ2-1; clone size: -; D gene: TRBD2; CDR3 DNA: TGTGCCGGCAGCTTAAGGGCAGGAGCGGGGGGGCCTTGGGAGCAGTTCTTC; CDR3 protein: CAGSLRAGAGGPWEQFF
V gene: TRBV5-6; J gene: TRBJ1-5; clone size: once; D gene: -; CDR3 DNA: TGTGCCAGCAGCTTGGGAAATTCAACAGGGATCCGAAATCAGCCCCAGCATTTT; CDR3 protein: CASSLGNSTGIRNQPQHF
V gene: TRBV7-2; J gene: TRBJ2-6; clone size: -; D gene: -; CDR3 DNA: TGTGCCAGCAGCCTCGACAGGGGAGGGTCTGGGGCCAACGTCCTGACTTTC; CDR3 protein: CASSLDRGGSGANVLTF
V gene: TRBV5-1; J gene: TRBJ2-1; clone size: few; D gene: TRBD1; CDR3 DNA: TGCGCCAGCGGCGTGAGGGACAGGTTTGATGAGCAGTTCTTC; CDR3 protein: CASGVRDRFDEQFF
V gene: TRBV12-5; J gene: TRBJ2-7; clone size: -; D gene: -; CDR3 DNA: TGTGCTAGTGGTCACGGGAGTACCTACGAGCAGTACTTC; CDR3 protein: CASGHGSTYEQYF
V gene: TRBV10-3; J gene: TRBJ2-1; clone size: few; D gene: -; CDR3 DNA: TGTGCCATCAGCGTCGAGGAGGACAATGAGCAGTTCTTC; CDR3 protein: CAISVEEDNEQFF